This T cell receptor beta chain is from a study of CXCR3-negative and CXCR3-positive naive CD8 T cells (dated by TCRdb to between 2018 and 2021). For the wider study: In total, about 130 million TRB reads were obtained, which works out to roughly 1.5 +/- 0.3 million reads per library. The TRBV-TRBJ cluster analysis covered naive subsets from 5 or 6 donors and memory cells from 3 donors. The diversity and physicochemical repertoire analyses included approximately ten donors pooled from two independent experiments. The study at large found these results: Because surface CD5, which has been linked to self-reactivity in mice, was comparable between naive subsets, TCR interaction strength was also inferred from TRB CDR3 physicochemical properties. Naive CXCR3-negative and CXCR3-positive cells from the same donor showed similar TRBV-TRBJ usage, whereas memory cells showed distinct patterns. CXCR3 expression partially decreased after cryopreservation, so most assays used freshly isolated PBMCs. Compared with CXCR3-negative naive cells, CXCR3-positive naive cells had TRB CDR3s with higher hydrophobicity (lower Kidera factor 4), lower energy, and higher strength and volume indices. Both naive subsets had comparably high repertoire diversity, while memory CD8+ T cells had much lower repertoire diversity.

Sequenced using a NextSeq 550. The Human TCR Profiling Kit (MiLaboratory) was used to make UMI-labeled 5' RACE TRB cDNA libraries. The full amount of extracted RNA was used for cDNA synthesis, and the full amount of resulting cDNA was used for PCR amplification. The libraries were made side by side, with each library going through the same number of PCR cycles. Per the original workflow: With a requirement of at least two reads per UMI, MIGEC and MiXCR extracted about 57,000 +/- 9,900 unique UMI-labeled TRB cDNA molecules per library. Each library averaged about 37,000 +/- 9,700 functional in-frame TRB CDR3 nucleotide clonotypes without stop codons. After each sample was downsampled to 5000 UMI-labeled TRB molecules, VDJtools was used to calculate diversity metrics such as normalized Shannon-Wiener and Chao1. VDJtools computed clonotype-size-weighted physicochemical properties of the central five CDR3 residues: interaction energy, strength, volume and Kidera factor 4. TCRdb reprocessed the sequencing reads and holds a single record per CDR3 protein sequence, with no DNA. The V and J calls and clone size come from TCRdb's table, not from the authors' own analysis. The sample table records 8,200 or so distinct CDR3 sequences. The ten largest clonotypes hold approximately 2% of the sample.

A note on this clonotype: There is no known antigen for this receptor.

Each CD8+ T cell subset was flow-sorted in triplicate, with roughly 310,000 cells per subset placed directly into RLT lysis buffer. To exclude memory contaminants, naive CD8+ T cells were stringently defined as CD45RO-CCR7+CD27+CD95-. Peripheral blood mononuclear cells were isolated from buffy coats by standard density gradient centrifugation. Naive CXCR3-negative and CXCR3-positive CD8+ T cells were flow-sorted on a FACSAria III. An RNeasy Mini Kit was used to extract total RNA from the sorted cells. The sequence came from a human donor in good health. Some clones in this sample may be carry-over from other donors' samples. Sequenced input: naive CXCR3+ CD8+ T cells from blood. The label giving this sample's cell subset or site can be read as: CD45RO-CCR7+CD27+CD95- naive CD8+ T cells expressing CXCR3 (TNR3+).

The CDR3 region reads CSARDRVYEQYF. The sequence joins TRBV20-1 to TRBJ2-7; the D call from TCRdb, TRBD1, cannot be confirmed without DNA. According to the germline V gene (reference sequence), CDR1 reads DFQATT and CDR2 reads SNEGSKA. The CDR3 covers 12 residues, taking in both the cysteine and the phenylalanine. DNA is not on record.